These 21 T cell receptor beta chains originate from one sample sequenced in a study of T cells in Graves' hyperthyroidism and ophthalmopathy. There were TCR beta CDR3 regions amplified from RNA transcripts. The study used the HTBI primer set for a first-round RT-PCR of the TCR CDR3. TCRdb ran MiXCR on the multiplex PCR reads and lists one entry per CDR3 protein. This repertoire shows 250,000 to 300,000 distinct CDR3 sequences, about an eighth found once; its top ten account for 6.5% to 10%. Sequenced material: blood. These receptors all come from a woman aged 30 to 39 with Graves' hyperthyroidism that later progressed to Graves' ophthalmopathy.

In this sample, this clonotype turned up many times. The chain uses TRBV18 and TRBJ2-1; D may be TRBD1 or TRBD2 (5 bases each). This CDR3 contains 15 residues. V was clipped by 3 bases and J by 5 bases, with 14 bases between them. The germline V gene has CDR1 KGHSH and CDR2 LQKENI. The CDR3 DNA is TGTGCCAGCTCACCCACCGGGACGGTTGACAATGAGCAGTTCTTC. Its protein product is CASSPTGTVDNEQFF.

At least ten counts were recorded for this clonotype. The rearrangement joins TRBV7-8 to TRBJ2-3; maybe TRBD2 (6 bases). Trimming took off 1 base at V and 1 base at J, with 12 bases between the two ends. Germline CDR1 SGHVS, CDR2 FQNEAQ. The CDR3 totals 16 residues. CDR3 sequence (DNA): TGTGCCAGCAGCTTAGAGGGGTGGGGGGGCACAGATACGCAGTATTTT. Encoded protein: CASSLEGWGGTDTQYF.

The sample holds a few counts of this clonotype. This CDR3 is CASSYSNPGLETQYF. The CDR3 DNA follows: TGTGCCAGCAGTTACTCGAACCCTGGGCTTGAGACCCAGTACTTC. This chain uses TRBV6-6 with TRBJ2-5, with D uncertain. Trimming took 0 bases from V and 5 from J, leaving 13 bases between them. Germline CDR1 and CDR2: MNHNY and SVGAGI (reference sequence). The CDR3 runs 15 residues.

This clonotype occurred many times. V and J are TRBV6-1 and TRBJ2-1, with TRBD2 matching over 11 bases. V lost 6 bases and J lost 7; bases outside the gene matches: 8. There are 15 residues in the CDR3. CDR1 and CDR2 from the germline V gene are MNHNS and SASEGT. The CDR3, as DNA: TGTGCCAGCAGGGCGACTAGCGGGAATCTGAATGAGCAGTTCTTC. This sequence encodes CASRATSGNLNEQFF.

The table lists this clonotype with many counts. This chain links TRBV20-1 with TRBJ2-3, with no clear D. Germline CDR1 and CDR2: DFQATT and SNEGSKA (reference sequence). The CDR3 is made up of 15 amino acids. Trimming cost V 5 bases and J 7 bases, with 22 bases left between them. CDR3 sequence: CSAPSEERWRNTQYF. The CDR3 DNA follows: TGCAGTGCTCCCTCTGAAGAACGGTGGCGAAATACGCAGTATTTT.

This clonotype was counted only a few times. The chain uses TRBV4-3 and TRBJ1-5, with D possibly TRBD1 on 6 matching bases. The CDR3 has 16 residues. The germline V and J ends were trimmed by 0 bases and 3 bases, with 12 bases remaining between them. Germline values: CDR1 LGHNA, CDR2 YSLEER. CDR3 region: CASSQERGGPNQPQHF. The CDR3 bases are TGCGCCAGCAGCCAAGAGCGGGGGGGCCCCAATCAGCCCCAGCATTTT.

This clonotype has at least ten counts. The V call is TRBV5-1, the J call TRBJ2-3; 7 bases line up with TRBD2. The CDR3 contains 15 residues. Germline V lookup: CDR1 SGHRS, CDR2 YFSETQ. The V gene end was trimmed by 1 base and the J gene end by 2 bases; junction bases not matched to a gene: 4. CDR3 DNA: TGCGCCAGCAGCTTGTGGGCGGGAGACACAGATACGCAGTATTTT. This translates into CASSLWAGDTDTQYF. The full variable domain, with the rest looked up from reference TRBV5-1 and TRBJ2-3, is KAGVTQTPRYLIKTRGQQVTLSCSPISGHRSVSWYQQTPGQGLQFLFEYFSETQRNKGNFPGRFSGRQFSNSRSEMNVSTLELGDSALYLCASSLWAGDTDTQYFGPGTRLTVL.

A note on this clonotype: An end of the junction differs from the germline gene, which may be a read error. The chain employs TRBV9 and TRBJ1-2; D perhaps matches TRBD1 (6 bases). The germline V gene has CDR1 SGDLS and CDR2 YYNGEE. The CDR3 length is 13 residues. In DNA, the CDR3 is TGTGCCGGCAGCGCCACAGGGAGTCTGGGCTACACCTTC. Amino acids: CAGSATGSLGYTF.

The table lists this clonotype with a few counts. The V and J genes are TRBV24-1 and TRBJ1-5, with unresolved D. The CDR3 is 14 amino acids. Germline V CDR1 and CDR2: KGHDR, SFDVKD. The V end lost 2 bases, the J end lost 7 bases, and 11 bases lay between the germline ends. CDR3 region: CATSDSPREQPQHF. CDR3 coding DNA: TGTGCCACCAGTGATTCACCCCGTGAGCAGCCCCAGCATTTT.

This clonotype has at least ten counts. V usage is TRBV5-6 and J usage is TRBJ1-5; maybe TRBD1 (5 bases). CDR3 length equals 14 residues. In germline, CDR1 is SGHDT, CDR2 YYEEEE. Between the trimmed V and J ends, which lost 8 bases and 0 bases, there was a span of 12 bases. The CDR3 DNA reads TGTGCCAGGATCCGACAGAATAGCAATCAGCCCCAGCATTTT. Protein: CARIRQNSNQPQHF.

The rearrangement uses TRBV7-8 and TRBJ2-1; D may be TRBD1 (5 bases). There are 16 residues in the CDR3. V lost 5 bases and J lost 10, with 24 bases in between. Germline V gene data show CDR1 as SGHVS and CDR2 as FQNEAQ. This CDR3 is CASSPGRYQGFGEQFF. Here the CDR3 DNA reads TGTGCCAGCAGCCCCGGTAGATATCAGGGATTCGGAGAGCAGTTCTTC.

In this sample, this clonotype turned up a few times. The CDR3: CASSQRGQTNEKLFF. CDR3 nucleotides: TGTGCCAGCTCGCAACGGGGGCAGACTAATGAAAAACTGTTTTTT. The chain recombines TRBV18 with TRBJ1-4, with D perhaps TRBD1 (6 bases). The CDR3 is 15 residues long. Germline loops: CDR1 KGHSH, CDR2 LQKENI. The germline V and J ends were trimmed by 6 bases and 2 bases, with 13 bases remaining between them.

This clonotype was counted a few times. This rearrangement joins TRBV20-1 to TRBJ1-3, with D hard to call. The CDR3 has 12 amino acids. Germline CDR1 and CDR2: DFQATT and SNEGSKA (reference sequence). Trimming took 3 bases from V and 4 from J, leaving 7 bases between them. Here the CDR3 DNA reads TGCAGTGCTAGTCCACGGGGAAACACCATATATTTT. It specifies CSASPRGNTIYF.

This clonotype was seen many times. V is TRBV18 and J is TRBJ1-2; D gene ambiguous. V dropped 0 bases and J dropped 3 bases, with 8 bases sitting between them. The CDR3 loop spans 14 amino acids. CDR1 is KGHSH, CDR2 LQKENI, per germline. In DNA form, the CDR3 reads TGTGCCAGCTCACCACCGCCTTGGGACTATGGCTACACCTTC. This sequence encodes CASSPPPWDYGYTF.

The sample holds many counts of this clonotype. The chain uses TRBV7-2 and TRBJ2-3, with TRBD2 matching over 7 bases. J lost 0 bases, V lost 3 bases, and 9 bases had no gene match. Germline values: CDR1 SGHTA, CDR2 FQGNSA. This CDR3 region has 17 residues. The CDR3 DNA is TGTGCCAGCAGCTTCCCCCTTCGGGGGGTCAGCACAGATACGCAGTATTTT. Translating it yields CASSFPLRGVSTDTQYF.

This clonotype has just one count. This sequence joins TRBV6-1 and TRBJ1-5; unclear D gene. Germline-derived CDR1 and CDR2 are MNHNS and SASEGT. The CDR3 runs to 16 residues. V was cut by 5 bases and J by 1 base, with 15 bases left in between. The CDR3 here is CASSLRAGGSNQPQHF. In DNA, the CDR3 is TGTGCCAGCAGTCTGAGGGCGGGAGGGAGCAATCAGCCCCAGCATTTT.

This clonotype was counted many times. The CDR3 region is CATSDTTDRVDYNEQFF. In DNA, the CDR3 is TGTGCCACCAGTGACACTACGGACAGGGTGGATTACAATGAGCAGTTCTTC. V usage is TRBV24-1 and J usage is TRBJ2-1; TRBD1 aligns across 8 bases. The CDR3 runs 17 residues. Per the germline V gene, CDR1 is KGHDR and CDR2 is SFDVKD. V shed 4 bases, J shed 4 bases, and the junction held 11 bases outside the gene matches.

This clonotype was observed a few times. The genes are TRBV4-1 and TRBJ2-2; no definite D call. The CDR3 is 14 residues long. Germline V lookup: CDR1 MGHRA, CDR2 YSYEKL. V gave up 4 bases and J gave up 6 bases, with 12 bases separating them. CDR3 bases: TGCGCCAGCAGCCTAGACTTCAGTCCCGGGGAGCTGTTTTTT. It is translated as CASSLDFSPGELFF.

This clonotype was counted at least ten times. The chain joins TRBV13 to TRBJ2-3; no definite D call. CDR3 size: 14 residues. With 5 bases removed from V and 1 base from J, the gap between germline ends came to 10 bases. Germline values: CDR1 PRHDT, CDR2 FYEKMQ (reference sequence). The CDR3 nucleotides read TGTGCCAGCAGCCTAGAGGCGGGCACAGATACGCAGTATTTT. Residues: CASSLEAGTDTQYF.

This clonotype has ten or more counts. The chain links TRBV27 to TRBJ2-7, with D unresolved. CDR1 is MNHEY and CDR2 is SMNVEV in the germline V gene (reference sequence). Trimming took 3 bases from V and 6 from J, leaving 6 bases between them. The length of the CDR3 is 11 residues. This CDR3 is CASSFRAEQYF. The DNA for the CDR3 is TGTGCCAGCAGTTTCAGAGCCGAGCAGTACTTC.

This clonotype was counted many times. This chain links TRBV6-1 with TRBJ1-2, with 8 bases lining up with TRBD1. The CDR3 runs 14 residues. CDR1 and CDR2 (germline): MNHNS, SASEGT. Trimming removed 10 bases from V and 1 base from J; junction bases left unmatched: 8. The CDR3 is CANGQGQVNYGYTF. The DNA of the CDR3 is TGTGCCAACGGACAGGGACAGGTTAACTATGGCTACACCTTC.